This T cell receptor beta chain originates from a study of T cell changes during pregnancy in multiple sclerosis. V dropped 4 bases and J dropped 5 bases, with 20 bases sitting between them. CDR3 length: 16 residues. Germline values: CDR1 LNHNV, CDR2 YYDKDF (reference sequence). Libraries were prepared by immunoSEQ multiplex PCR; TCRdb keeps only in-frame clonotypes and omits some of them. Here the sample spans about 38,000 clones, around 90% being singletons. This receptor was identified in a female donor in good health, enrolled as a control in a pregnancy study. The rearrangement links TRBV15 to TRBJ1-2, with D unclear. The source material was CD4+ T cells from peripheral blood mononuclear cells, sampled in the third trimester of pregnancy. CDR3 region: CATSIPLGEGGYGYTF. The CDR3 DNA reads TGTGCCACCAGCATTCCTCTCGGGGAGGGAGGGTATGGCTACACCTTC.